This record covers a single T cell receptor beta chain. The antigen this receptor binds is unknown. Per-nucleotide qualities are absent, and no much larger clonotype sits a single base away. This sample stems from a study of pediatric ulcerative colitis (dated by TCRdb to 2018 to 2020). Turning to the overall study: Among the ulcerative colitis patients, about seven had pancolitis and two had left-sided colitis, and histology in every patient was consistent with ulcerative colitis. Nine or ten newly diagnosed, treatment-naive pediatric ulcerative colitis patients and a handful of non-IBD control children each provided paired blood and rectal samples. Using the Pediatric Ulcerative Colitis Activity Index, two patients were classed as having mild disease, several as having moderate disease and three as having acute severe colitis.

V is cut back by 0 bases and J by 1 base, with 7 bases in the junction unmatched. The CDR3 holds 17 amino acids from the cysteine to the phenylalanine. CDR3 DNA is the only sequence kept; it has 51 bases, read in frame from the first base. No immunosuppressive medication had been given to the ulcerative colitis patients before the diagnostic colonoscopy. A blood sample was drawn at the time of the colonoscopy. The Wizard kit (Promega) was used to extract genomic DNA from blood and intestinal samples. Through the immunoSEQ TRB Survey service, multiplex V and J primers were used to amplify rearranged CDR3 beta regions from genomic DNA. Survey-level sequencing depth of up to 500,000 reads per sample was used to keep depth equal across samples. Libraries were purified and pooled, and sequencing was performed on Illumina technology. As for the authors' bioinformatics: immunoSEQ online tools were used for productive clonality, sample overlap, pairwise scatters, CDR3 beta length, V/D/J gene usage and productiveness. Calculated diversity was the number of unique rearrangements divided by total templates times 100; Shannon and Simpson indices were also computed. Principal component analysis used the R prcomp function and ggbiplot package on Z-score normalized data. Blood-rectal clonal overlap within each subject was quantified with Morisita's index. Sourced from immuneACCESS, this table was stored by TCRdb with only in-frame sequences that have V and J called. A share of the clones is absent; for the studies checked, an unresolved V gene accounts for under half, and the remainder has no known explanation. V and J calls and clone size are given by that table; D and trimming were obtained from the DNA. The sample records fewer than 45,000 clones, roughly 83% of which are singletons. In total, the top ten clones hold approximately 23% of the sample.

Results the study describes overall, beyond this receptor: A couple of rectal CDR3 clonotypes were found in every ulcerative colitis patient but in no control. Because the repertoires came from total lymphocyte DNA, rare subsets such as regulatory T cells may have patterns that are not reflected. Only a few individuals were included in the healthy control group, which was small. Features of the rectal repertoire distinguished controls, mild-moderate colitis patients and acute severe colitis patients, and in acute severe colitis rectal diversity was lower because of clonal expansions. Autologous blood-rectal clonal overlap was significantly higher in ulcerative colitis patients than in controls, suggesting increased T cell trafficking to inflamed tissue. For technical reasons, blood samples from two patients gave substantially fewer templates, and these samples were excluded from the blood-rectal overlap analysis.

The TCR comes from a girl aged 5-17 years with moderate ulcerative colitis. Sequencing was carried out using blood. The chain couples TRBV5-3 to TRBJ2-1; 7 central nucleotides agree with TRBD2. TRBV5-3 is an ORF, and what it does is uncertain. The CDR3 reads as follows: CARSLVSAGESYNEQFF. The DNA is TGTGCCAGAAGCTTGGTTTCGGCGGGGGAGTCCTACAATGAGCAGTTCTTC.